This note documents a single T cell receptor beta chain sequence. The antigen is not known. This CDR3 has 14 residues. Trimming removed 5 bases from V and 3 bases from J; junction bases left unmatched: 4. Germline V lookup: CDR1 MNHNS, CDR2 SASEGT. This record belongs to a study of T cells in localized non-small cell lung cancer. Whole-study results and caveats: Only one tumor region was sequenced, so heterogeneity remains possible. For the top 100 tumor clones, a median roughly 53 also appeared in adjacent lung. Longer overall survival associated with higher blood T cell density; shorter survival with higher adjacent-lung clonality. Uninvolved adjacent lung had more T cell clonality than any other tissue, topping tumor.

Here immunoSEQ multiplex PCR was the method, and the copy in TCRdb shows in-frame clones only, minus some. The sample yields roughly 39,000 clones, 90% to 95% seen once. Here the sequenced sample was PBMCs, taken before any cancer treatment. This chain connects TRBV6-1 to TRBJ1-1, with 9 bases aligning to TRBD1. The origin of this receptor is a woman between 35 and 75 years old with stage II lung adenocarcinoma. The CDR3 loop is CASSPWTGDTEAFF. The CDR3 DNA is TGTGCCAGCAGTCCCTGGACAGGGGACACTGAAGCTTTCTTT.